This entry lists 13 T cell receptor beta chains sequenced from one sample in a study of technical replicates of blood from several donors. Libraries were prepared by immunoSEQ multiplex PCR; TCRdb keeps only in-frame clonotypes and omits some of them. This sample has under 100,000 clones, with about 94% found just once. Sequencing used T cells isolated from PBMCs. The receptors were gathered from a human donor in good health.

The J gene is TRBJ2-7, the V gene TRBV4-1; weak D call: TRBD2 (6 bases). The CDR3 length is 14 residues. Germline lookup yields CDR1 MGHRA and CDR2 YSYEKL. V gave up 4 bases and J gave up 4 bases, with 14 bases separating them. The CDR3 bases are TGCGCCAGCAGCCCGGCAGGGAGGATTTACGAGCAGTACTTC. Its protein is CASSPAGRIYEQYF.

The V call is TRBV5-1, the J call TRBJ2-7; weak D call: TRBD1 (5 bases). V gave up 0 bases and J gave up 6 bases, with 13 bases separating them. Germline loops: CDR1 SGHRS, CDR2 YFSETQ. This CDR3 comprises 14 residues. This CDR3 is CASSLEQGLPEQYF. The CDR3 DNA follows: TGCGCCAGCAGCTTGGAGCAGGGTTTACCCGAGCAGTACTTC.

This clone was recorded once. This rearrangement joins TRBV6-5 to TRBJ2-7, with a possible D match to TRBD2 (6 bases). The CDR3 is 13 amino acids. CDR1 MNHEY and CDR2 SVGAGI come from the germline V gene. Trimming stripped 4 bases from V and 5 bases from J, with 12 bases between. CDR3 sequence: CASSSHRLDEQYF. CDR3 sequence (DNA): TGTGCCAGCAGTTCCCACCGACTAGACGAGCAGTACTTC.

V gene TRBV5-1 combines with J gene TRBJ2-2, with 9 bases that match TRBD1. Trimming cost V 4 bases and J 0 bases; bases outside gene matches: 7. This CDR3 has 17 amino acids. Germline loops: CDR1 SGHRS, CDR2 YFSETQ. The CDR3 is CASSRGTGYANTGELFF. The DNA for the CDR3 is TGCGCCAGCAGCAGGGGGACAGGGTACGCGAACACCGGGGAGCTGTTTTTT.

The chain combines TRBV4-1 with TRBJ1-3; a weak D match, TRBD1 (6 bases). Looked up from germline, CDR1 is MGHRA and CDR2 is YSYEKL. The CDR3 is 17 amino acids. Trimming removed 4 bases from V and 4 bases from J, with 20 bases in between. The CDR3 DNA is TGCGCCAGCAGCCCAACAACGAGTGCAGGGGAGGGAAACACCATATATTTT. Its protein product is CASSPTTSAGEGNTIYF.

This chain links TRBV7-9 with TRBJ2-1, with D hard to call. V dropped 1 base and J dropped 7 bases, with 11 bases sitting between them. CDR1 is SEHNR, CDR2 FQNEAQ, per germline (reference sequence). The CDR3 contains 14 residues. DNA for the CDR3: TGTGCCAGCAGCTTAGGCCCTGACTGGAATGAGCAGTTCTTC. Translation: CASSLGPDWNEQFF.

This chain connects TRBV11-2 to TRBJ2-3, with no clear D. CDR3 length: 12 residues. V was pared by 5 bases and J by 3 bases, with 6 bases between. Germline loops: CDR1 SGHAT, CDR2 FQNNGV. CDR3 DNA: TGTGCCAGCAGCCGTCAGACAGATACGCAGTATTTT. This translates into CASSRQTDTQYF.

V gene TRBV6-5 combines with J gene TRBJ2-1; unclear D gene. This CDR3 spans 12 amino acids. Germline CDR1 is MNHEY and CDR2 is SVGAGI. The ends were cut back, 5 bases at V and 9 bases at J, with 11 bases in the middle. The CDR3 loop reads CASSRPGREQFF. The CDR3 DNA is TGTGCCAGCAGTCGACCAGGTCGTGAGCAGTTCTTC.

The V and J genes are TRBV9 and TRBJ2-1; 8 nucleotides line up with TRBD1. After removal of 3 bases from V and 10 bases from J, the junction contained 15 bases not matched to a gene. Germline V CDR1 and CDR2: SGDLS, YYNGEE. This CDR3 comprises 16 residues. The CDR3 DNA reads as TGTGCCAGCAGCGGACGGGGGCAGGGGGCGGTGGACGAGCAGTTCTTC. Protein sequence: CASSGRGQGAVDEQFF. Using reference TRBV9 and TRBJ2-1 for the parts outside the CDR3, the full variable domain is DSGVTQTPKHLITATGQRVTLRCSPRSGDLSVYWYQQSLDQGLQFLIQYYNGEERAKGNILERFSAQQFPDLHSELNLSSLELGDSALYFCASSGRGQGAVDEQFFGPGTRLTVL.

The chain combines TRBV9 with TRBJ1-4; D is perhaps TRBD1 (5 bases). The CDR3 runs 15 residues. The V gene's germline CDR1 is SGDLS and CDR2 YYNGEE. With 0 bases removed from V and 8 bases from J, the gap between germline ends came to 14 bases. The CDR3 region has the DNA TGTGCCAGCAGCGTAGGAAGTGGGGCAGGGGAAAAACTGTTTTTT. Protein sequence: CASSVGSGAGEKLFF.

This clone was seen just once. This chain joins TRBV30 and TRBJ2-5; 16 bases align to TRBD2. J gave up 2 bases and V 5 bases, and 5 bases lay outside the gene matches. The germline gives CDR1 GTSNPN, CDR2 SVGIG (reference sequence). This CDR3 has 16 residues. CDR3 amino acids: CAWGPGLAGGQETQYF. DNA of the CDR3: TGTGCCTGGGGACCGGGACTAGCGGGGGGGCAAGAGACCCAGTACTTC.

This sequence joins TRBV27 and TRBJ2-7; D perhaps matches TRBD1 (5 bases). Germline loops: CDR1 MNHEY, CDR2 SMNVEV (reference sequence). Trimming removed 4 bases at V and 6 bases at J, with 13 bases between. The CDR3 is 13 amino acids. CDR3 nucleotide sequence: TGTGCCAGCAGTTCCGTCGCAGGGCTCGAGCAGTACTTC. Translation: CASSSVAGLEQYF.

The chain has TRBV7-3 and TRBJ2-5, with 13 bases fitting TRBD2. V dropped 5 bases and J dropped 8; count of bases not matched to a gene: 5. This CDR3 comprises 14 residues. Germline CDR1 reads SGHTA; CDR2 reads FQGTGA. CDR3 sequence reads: CASSIGLAGDTQYF. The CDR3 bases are TGTGCCAGCAGCATAGGACTAGCGGGGGACACCCAGTACTTC.